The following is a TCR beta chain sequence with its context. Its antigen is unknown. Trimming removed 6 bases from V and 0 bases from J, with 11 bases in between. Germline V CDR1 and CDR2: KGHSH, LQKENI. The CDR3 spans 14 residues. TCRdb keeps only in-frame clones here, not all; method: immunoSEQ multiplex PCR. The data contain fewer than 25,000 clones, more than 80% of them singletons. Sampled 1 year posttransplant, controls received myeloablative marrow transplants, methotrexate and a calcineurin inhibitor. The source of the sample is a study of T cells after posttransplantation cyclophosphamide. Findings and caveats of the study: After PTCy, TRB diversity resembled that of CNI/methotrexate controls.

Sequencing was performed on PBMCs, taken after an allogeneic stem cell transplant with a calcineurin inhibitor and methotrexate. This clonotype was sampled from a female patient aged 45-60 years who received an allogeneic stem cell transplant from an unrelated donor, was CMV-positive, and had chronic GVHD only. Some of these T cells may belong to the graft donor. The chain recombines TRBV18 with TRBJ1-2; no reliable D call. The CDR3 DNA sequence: TGTGCCAGCTCGAGCGCCTCAGCTAACTATGGCTACACCTTC. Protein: CASSSASANYGYTF.